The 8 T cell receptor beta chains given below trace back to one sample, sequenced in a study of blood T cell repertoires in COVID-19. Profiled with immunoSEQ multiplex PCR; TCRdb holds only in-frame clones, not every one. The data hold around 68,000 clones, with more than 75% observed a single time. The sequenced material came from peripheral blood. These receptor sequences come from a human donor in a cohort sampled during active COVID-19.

The CDR3 is CASRPWAANYGYTF. The CDR3 coding sequence is TGTGCCAGTCGGCCGTGGGCAGCCAACTATGGCTACACCTTC. The gene calls are TRBV19 and TRBJ1-2; D uncertain. The length of the CDR3 is 14 residues. V lost 8 bases and J 2 bases, leaving 15 bases between the germline ends. Germline loops: CDR1 LNHDA, CDR2 SQIVND (reference sequence).

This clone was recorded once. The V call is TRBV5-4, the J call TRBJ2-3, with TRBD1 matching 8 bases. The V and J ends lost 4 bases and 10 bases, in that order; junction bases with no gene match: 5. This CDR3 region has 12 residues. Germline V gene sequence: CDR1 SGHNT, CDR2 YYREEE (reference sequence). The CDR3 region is CASSDDRGAQYF. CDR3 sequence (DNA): TGTGCCAGCAGCGATGACAGGGGCGCGCAGTATTTT.

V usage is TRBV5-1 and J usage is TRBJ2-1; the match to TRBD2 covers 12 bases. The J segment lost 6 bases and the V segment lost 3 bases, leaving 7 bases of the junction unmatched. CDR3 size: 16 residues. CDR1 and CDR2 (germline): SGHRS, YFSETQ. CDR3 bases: TGCGCCAGCAGCTGGGCCGCTAGCGGGGGGGCCAATGAGCAGTTCTTC. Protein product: CASSWAASGGANEQFF.

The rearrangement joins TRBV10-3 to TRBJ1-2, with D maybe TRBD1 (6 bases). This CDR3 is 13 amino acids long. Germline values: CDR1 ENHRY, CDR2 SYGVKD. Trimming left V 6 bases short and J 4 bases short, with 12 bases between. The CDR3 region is CAIRQGGGYGYTF. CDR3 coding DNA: TGTGCCATCAGGCAGGGAGGGGGCTATGGCTACACCTTC.

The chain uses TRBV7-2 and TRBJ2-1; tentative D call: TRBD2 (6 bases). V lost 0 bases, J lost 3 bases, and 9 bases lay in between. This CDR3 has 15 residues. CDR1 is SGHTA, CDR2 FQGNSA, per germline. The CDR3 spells CASSLARGGYNEQFF. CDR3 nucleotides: TGTGCCAGCAGCTTAGCGAGGGGAGGCTACAATGAGCAGTTCTTC.

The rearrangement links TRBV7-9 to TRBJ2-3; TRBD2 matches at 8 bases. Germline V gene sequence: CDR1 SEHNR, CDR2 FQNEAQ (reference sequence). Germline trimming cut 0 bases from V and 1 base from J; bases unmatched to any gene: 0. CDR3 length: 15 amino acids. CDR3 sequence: CASSLASGGTDTQYF. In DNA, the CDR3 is TGTGCCAGCAGCTTAGCTAGCGGGGGCACAGATACGCAGTATTTT.

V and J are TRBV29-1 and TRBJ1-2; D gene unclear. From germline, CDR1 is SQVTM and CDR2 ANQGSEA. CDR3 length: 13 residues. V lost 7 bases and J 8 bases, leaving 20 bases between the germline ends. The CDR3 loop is CSALALGAGGYTF. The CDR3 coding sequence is TGCAGCGCCTTGGCGTTGGGCGCAGGCGGCTACACCTTC. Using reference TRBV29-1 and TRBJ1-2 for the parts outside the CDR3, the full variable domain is SAVISQKPSRDICQRGTSLTIQCQVDSQVTMMFWYRQQPGQSLTLIATANQGSEATYESGFVIDKFPISRPNLTFSTLTVSNMSPEDSSIYLCSALALGAGGYTFGSGTRLTVV.

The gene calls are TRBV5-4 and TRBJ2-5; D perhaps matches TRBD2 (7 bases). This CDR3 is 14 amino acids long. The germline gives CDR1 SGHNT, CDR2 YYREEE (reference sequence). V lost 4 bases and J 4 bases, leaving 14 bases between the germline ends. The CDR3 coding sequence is TGTGCCAGCAGCACGCAGGGGAGGGGAGAGACCCAGTACTTC. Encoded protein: CASSTQGRGETQYF. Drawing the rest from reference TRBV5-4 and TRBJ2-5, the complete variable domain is ETGVTQSPTHLIKTRGQQVTLRCSSQSGHNTVSWYQQALGQGPQFIFQYYREEENGRGNFPPRFSGLQFPNYSSELNVNALELDDSALYLCASSTQGRGETQYFGPGTRLLVL.